The 22 T cell receptor beta chains below were found in one sample sequenced in a study of T cells in Graves' hyperthyroidism and ophthalmopathy. The CDR3 regions of TCR beta were amplified from RNA transcripts. The HTBI primer set was used in a first-round RT-PCR of the TCR CDR3. TCRdb called the multiplex PCR reads again in MiXCR, with one record for every CDR3 protein. Of hundreds of thousands of distinct CDR3 sequences in the sample, around 15% were seen once. The sequencing input was blood. These receptors came from a man aged 45 to 65 with Graves' ophthalmopathy.

The J gene is TRBJ1-2, the V gene TRBV12-3 or TRBV12-4; 7 bases are shared with TRBD1. Trimming took 3 bases from V and 4 from J; bases not matched to a gene: 2. The CDR3 length is 13 residues. The DNA of the CDR3 is TGTGCCAGCAGTTTTGGGACAGCCTATGGCTACACCTTC. Translating gives CASSFGTAYGYTF.

The chain links TRBV15 to TRBJ1-6; D may be TRBD1 (5 bases). V was cut by 0 bases and J by 7 bases, with 10 bases left in between. This CDR3 contains 15 residues. CDR1 and CDR2 (germline): LNHNV, YYDKDF (reference sequence). The CDR3 spells CATSREYAGNSPLHF. The CDR3, as DNA: TGTGCCACCAGCAGAGAGTACGCAGGGAATTCACCCCTCCACTTT.

This clonotype was seen ten or more times. V gene TRBV3-1 combines with J gene TRBJ2-5, with D perhaps matching TRBD1 or TRBD2 (5 bases each). CDR1 and CDR2 from the germline V gene are LGHDT and YNNKEL (reference sequence). The CDR3 has 15 amino acids. Trimming left V 6 bases short and J 3 bases short, with 17 bases between. The CDR3 nucleotides read TGTGCCAGCAGTCGGTGGCGAGGGGTCGAAGAGACCCAGTACTTC. This gives the protein CASSRWRGVEETQYF.

This clonotype was seen a few times. The chain has TRBV28 and TRBJ2-7, with D maybe TRBD1 (6 bases). Germline loops: CDR1 MDHEN, CDR2 SYDVKM. Trimming removed 6 bases from V and 3 bases from J, with 15 bases in between. The CDR3 is 14 amino acids. This CDR3 reads CASSLTGGIYEQYF. Written as DNA, the CDR3 is TGTGCCAGCAGCCTGACAGGCGGAATCTACGAGCAGTACTTC.

The chain joins TRBV6-1 to TRBJ2-4; possibly TRBD1 for D (5 bases). CDR3 size: 14 residues. Trimming took off 5 bases at V and 2 bases at J, with 10 bases between the two ends. The V gene's germline CDR1 is MNHNS and CDR2 SASEGT. The CDR3 nucleotides are TGTGCCAGCAGTCAGGGTAGGACCAAAAACATTCAGTACTTC. Protein: CASSQGRTKNIQYF.

Many counts were recorded for this clonotype. CDR3 in amino acids: CASSAGTLSTDTQYF. The CDR3, as DNA: TGCGCCAGCAGTGCCGGGACCCTCAGCACAGATACGCAGTATTTT. The gene calls are TRBV5-1 and TRBJ2-3; D possibly uses TRBD1 or TRBD2 (5 bases each). The CDR3 has 15 amino acids. CDR1 and CDR2 from the germline V gene are SGHRS and YFSETQ. V lost 5 bases, J lost 0 bases, and 13 bases lay in between.

The chain recombines TRBV6-4 with TRBJ1-2, with D maybe TRBD1 (6 bases). Germline CDR1 reads MRHNA; CDR2 reads SNTAGT. With 5 bases removed from V and 4 bases from J, the gap between germline ends came to 17 bases. This CDR3 has 15 residues. CDR3 in DNA: TGTGCCAGCAGTTACGAATGGGACACTACCTATGGCTACACCTTC. It specifies CASSYEWDTTYGYTF.

This clonotype came up many times. The rearrangement links TRBV12-3 or TRBV12-4 to TRBJ2-7; D is possibly TRBD2 (5 bases). Trimming pared 7 bases from V and 0 bases from J, leaving 10 bases between. This CDR3 contains 13 residues. CDR3 region: CASTLGSSYEQYF. Written as DNA, the CDR3 is TGTGCCAGCACCTTAGGGAGCTCCTACGAGCAGTACTTC.

This clonotype was recorded many times. The V gene is TRBV30, the J gene TRBJ1-2; D gene uncertain. V gave up 0 bases and J gave up 6 bases, with 11 bases separating them. In germline, CDR1 is GTSNPN, CDR2 SVGIG (reference sequence). The CDR3 length is 13 residues. The CDR3 loop reads CAWSVLMADGYTF. CDR3 bases: TGTGCCTGGAGTGTTCTTATGGCTGATGGCTACACCTTC.

About this clonotype itself: A much larger clone differs from this one at a single base, so this may be a read error. The chain couples TRBV28 to TRBJ1-4; D gene uncertain. V lost 3 bases to trimming and J lost 11 bases, with 16 bases between them. This CDR3 has 14 residues. In germline, CDR1 is MDHEN, CDR2 SYDVKM. In DNA form, the CDR3 reads TGTGCCAGCAGTTTGTCGGGAGGGTGGAGGAAACTGTTTTTT. This translates into CASSLSGGWRKLFF.

This clonotype was observed many times. CDR3 sequence: CASSPDPADSYEQYF. The CDR3 DNA sequence: TGCGCCAGCAGCCCCGACCCGGCTGACAGCTACGAGCAGTACTTC. This chain connects TRBV5-1 to TRBJ2-7; D is possibly TRBD1 (5 bases). Trimming stripped 4 bases from V and 3 bases from J, with 17 bases between. The CDR3 contains 15 residues. The germline gives CDR1 SGHRS, CDR2 YFSETQ.

Ten or more counts support this clonotype. This chain joins TRBV28 and TRBJ1-5; D not resolved. From germline, CDR1 is MDHEN and CDR2 SYDVKM. V lost 6 bases and J 4 bases, leaving 10 bases between the germline ends. There are 13 residues in the CDR3. The CDR3 here is CASRQDGNQPQHF. The CDR3 bases are TGTGCCAGCAGGCAGGACGGGAATCAGCCCCAGCATTTT.

This clonotype was seen ten or more times. The chain carries TRBV27 and TRBJ1-2; D is ambiguous. V was shortened by 2 bases and J by 2 bases, with 6 bases between the two germline ends. The CDR3 has 13 amino acids. CDR1 MNHEY and CDR2 SMNVEV come from the germline V gene (reference sequence). Here the CDR3 DNA reads TGTGCCAGCAGTTTAAGGAGAAACTATGGCTACACCTTC. It is translated as CASSLRRNYGYTF.

In its sample, this clonotype was seen once. The gene calls are TRBV19 and TRBJ2-1; no clear D gene. Germline V gene data show CDR1 as LNHDA and CDR2 as SQIVND (reference sequence). The CDR3 covers 12 residues. Trimming pared 3 bases from V and 10 bases from J, leaving 10 bases between. The CDR3 reads CASSIGLPEQFF. In DNA form, the CDR3 reads TGTGCCAGTAGTATCGGGCTCCCGGAGCAGTTCTTC.

The V call is TRBV7-2, the J call TRBJ2-4; D gene uncertain. Germline V gene lookup returns CDR1 SGHTA and CDR2 FQGNSA. V lost 2 bases to trimming and J lost 14 bases, with 13 bases between them. The CDR3 extends over 12 amino acids. The CDR3: CASSLIASSKYF. Written as DNA, the CDR3 is TGTGCCAGCAGCTTAATTGCCTCGTCAAAGTACTTC.

V and J are TRBV3-1 and TRBJ2-1; TRBD1 matches 11 bases. V lost 1 base and J lost 7; bases outside the gene matches: 3. The CDR3 has 15 residues. The V gene's germline CDR1 is LGHDT and CDR2 YNNKEL (reference sequence). The CDR3 DNA reads TGTGCCAGCAGCCAAGGGACAGGGGGCAGAAATGAGCAGTTCTTC. The encoded protein is CASSQGTGGRNEQFF.

The CDR3 protein is CASSLGAFTSNQPQHF. The CDR3, as DNA: TGTGCCAGTAGTTTGGGGGCCTTTACTAGCAATCAGCCCCAGCATTTT. The chain links TRBV19 to TRBJ1-5; tentatively, D is TRBD1 (6 bases). Trimming cost V 5 bases and J 0 bases, with 14 bases left between them. This CDR3 comprises 16 residues. CDR1 is LNHDA and CDR2 is SQIVND in the germline V gene (reference sequence).

This clonotype occurred many times. The chain employs TRBV5-1 and TRBJ2-7; D gene ambiguous. Per the germline V gene, CDR1 is SGHRS and CDR2 is YFSETQ. Trimming shortened V by 4 bases and J by 3 bases, and 11 bases separated the two germline ends. The CDR3 is 13 residues long. CDR3 in DNA: TGCGCCAGCAGCCAAACTGCGGTCTACGAGCAGTACTTC. It specifies CASSQTAVYEQYF.

Many counts were recorded for this clonotype. The chain combines TRBV27 with TRBJ2-4; 8 bases are shared with TRBD2. With 5 bases clipped from V and 1 base from J, the junction kept 7 bases outside the gene matches. The CDR3 totals 16 residues. Looked up from germline, CDR1 is MNHEY and CDR2 is SMNVEV (reference sequence). CDR3 in amino acids: CASSTAGDLAKNIQYF. CDR3 DNA: TGTGCCAGCAGTACAGCGGGAGATTTGGCCAAAAACATTCAGTACTTC.

Many counts were recorded for this clonotype. V is TRBV5-1 and J is TRBJ2-2; D call uncertain. The V gene lost 0 bases and the J gene lost 6 bases, with 6 bases spanning the gap. The length of the CDR3 is 13 residues. Germline V gene sequence: CDR1 SGHRS, CDR2 YFSETQ. The CDR3: CASSLGSAGELFF. CDR3 nucleotide sequence: TGCGCCAGCAGCTTGGGGTCTGCCGGGGAGCTGTTTTTT.

The chain combines TRBV15 with TRBJ1-1, with D tentatively TRBD1 (5 bases). Germline V gene sequence: CDR1 LNHNV, CDR2 YYDKDF (reference sequence). V was trimmed by 0 bases and J by 4 bases, leaving 15 bases between them. The CDR3 consists of 16 residues. The CDR3 spells CATSRDYMGGATEAFF. Here the CDR3 DNA reads TGTGCCACCAGCAGAGATTATATGGGAGGGGCCACTGAAGCTTTCTTT.

This clonotype was seen ten or more times. This chain uses TRBV6-1 with TRBJ1-1, with D maybe TRBD1 (5 bases). CDR3 length equals 16 residues. The V end was cut by 5 bases, the J end by 3 bases, with 19 bases between. The germline V gene encodes CDR1 MNHNS and CDR2 SASEGT. The CDR3 sequence: CASSKTWGLFYTEAFF. CDR3 nucleotides: TGTGCCAGCAGTAAAACTTGGGGACTTTTTTACACTGAAGCTTTCTTT.